This T cell receptor beta chain was recovered during a study of blood T cells in healthy people across ages. The CDR3 is 15 amino acids. Germline-derived CDR1 and CDR2 are KGHSH and LQKENI. Between the trimmed V and J ends, which lost 3 bases and 0 bases, there was a span of 11 bases. Comment on this clonotype: The antigen is undetermined.

The authors drew about 9.5 milliliters of peripheral blood from each donor. Whenever a sample was processed, at least 6 million PBMCs were isolated. Whole-study results and caveats: In long-lived donors, naive CD4+ cell counts and diversity exceeded those of aged donors. Observed TCR beta diversity per million T cells went down as age went up. This fall followed a roughly linear course with age.

For the second PCR, which ran for about 7 to 12 cycles, a sample-barcoded 5' primer and a J-beta primer mix were used. TCRdb re-called the 5' RACE reads with MiXCR, one entry per CDR3 protein. The sample lists hundreds of thousands of distinct CDR3 sequences; 40% to 65% were seen once. V usage is TRBV18 and J usage is TRBJ1-1, with D possibly being TRBD1 (5 bases). The source of this sequence is an elderly woman in good health. Sequenced material: blood. The CDR3 nucleotides read TGTGCCAGCTCACCCTGGGGGGAGATGAACACTGAAGCTTTCTTT. This sequence encodes CASSPWGEMNTEAFF.